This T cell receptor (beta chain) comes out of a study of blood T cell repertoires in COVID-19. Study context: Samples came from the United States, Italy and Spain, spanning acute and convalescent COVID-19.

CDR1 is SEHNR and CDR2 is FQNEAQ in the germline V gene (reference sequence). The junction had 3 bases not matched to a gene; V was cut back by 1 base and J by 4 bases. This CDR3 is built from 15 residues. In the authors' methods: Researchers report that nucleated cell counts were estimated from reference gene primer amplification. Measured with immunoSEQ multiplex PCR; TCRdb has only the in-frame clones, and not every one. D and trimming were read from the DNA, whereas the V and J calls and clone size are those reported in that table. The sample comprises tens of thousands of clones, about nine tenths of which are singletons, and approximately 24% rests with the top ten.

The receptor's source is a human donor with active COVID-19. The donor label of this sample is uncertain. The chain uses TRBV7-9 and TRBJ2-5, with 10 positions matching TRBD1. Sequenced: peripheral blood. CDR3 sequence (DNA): TGTGCCAGCAGCTTAGTTCGGACAGGGGGAGAGACCCAGTACTTC. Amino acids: CASSLVRTGGETQYF.